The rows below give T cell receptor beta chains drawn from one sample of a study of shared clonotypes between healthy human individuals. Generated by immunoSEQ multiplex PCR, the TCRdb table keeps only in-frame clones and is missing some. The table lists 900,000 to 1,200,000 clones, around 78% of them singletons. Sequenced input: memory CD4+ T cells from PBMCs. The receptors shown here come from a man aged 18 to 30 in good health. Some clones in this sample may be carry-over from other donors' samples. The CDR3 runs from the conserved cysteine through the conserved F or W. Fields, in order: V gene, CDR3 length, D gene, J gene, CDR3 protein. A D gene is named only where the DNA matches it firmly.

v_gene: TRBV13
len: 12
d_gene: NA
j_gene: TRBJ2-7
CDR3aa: CASSFQLGEQYF

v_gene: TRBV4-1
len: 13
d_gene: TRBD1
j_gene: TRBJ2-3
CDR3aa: CASSRTPEDRGYF

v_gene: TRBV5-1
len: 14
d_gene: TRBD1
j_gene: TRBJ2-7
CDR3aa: CASSSTGGRNEQYF

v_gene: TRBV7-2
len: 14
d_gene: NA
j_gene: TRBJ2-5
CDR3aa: CASSPGGGRETQYF

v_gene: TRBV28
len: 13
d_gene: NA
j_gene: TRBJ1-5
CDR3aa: CASRPGSNQPQHF

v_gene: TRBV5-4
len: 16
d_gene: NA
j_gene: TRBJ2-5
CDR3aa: CASGFLQGTLGETQYF

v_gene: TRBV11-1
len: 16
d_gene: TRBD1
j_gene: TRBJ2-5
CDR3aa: CASSIGTGGDQETQYF

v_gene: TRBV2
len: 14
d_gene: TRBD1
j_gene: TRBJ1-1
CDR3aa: CASSALTGGTEAFF

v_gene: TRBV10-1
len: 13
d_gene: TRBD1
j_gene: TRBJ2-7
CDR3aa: CASSETPGQAPMF

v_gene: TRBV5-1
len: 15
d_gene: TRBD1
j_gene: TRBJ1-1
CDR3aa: CASSPLGQGLTEAFF

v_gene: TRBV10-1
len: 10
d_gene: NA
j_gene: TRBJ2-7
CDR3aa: CASIGCEQYF

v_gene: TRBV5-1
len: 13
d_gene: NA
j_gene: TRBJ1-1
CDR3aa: CASSLVQGNEAFF

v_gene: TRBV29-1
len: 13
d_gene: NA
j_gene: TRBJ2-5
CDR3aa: CSVVQGAQETQYF

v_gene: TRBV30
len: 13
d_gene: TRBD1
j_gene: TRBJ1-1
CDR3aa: CAWKGTGINEAFF

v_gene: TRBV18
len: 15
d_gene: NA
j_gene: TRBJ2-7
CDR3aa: CASSPASKRSYEQYF

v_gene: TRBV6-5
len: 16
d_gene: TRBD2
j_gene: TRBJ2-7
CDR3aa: CASCLRLAESTYEQYF

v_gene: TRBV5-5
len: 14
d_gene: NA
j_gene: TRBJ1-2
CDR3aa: CASSLQGRGYGYTF

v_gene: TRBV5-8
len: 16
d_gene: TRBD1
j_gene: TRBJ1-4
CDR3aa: CASSETGQGVKEKLFF

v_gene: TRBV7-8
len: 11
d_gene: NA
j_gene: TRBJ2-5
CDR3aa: CASSPQKTQYF

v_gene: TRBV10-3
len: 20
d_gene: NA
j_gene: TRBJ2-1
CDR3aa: CAISELKPGLAPSSYNEQFF

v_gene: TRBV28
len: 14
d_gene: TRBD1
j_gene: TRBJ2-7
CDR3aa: CASKTGQATNEQYF

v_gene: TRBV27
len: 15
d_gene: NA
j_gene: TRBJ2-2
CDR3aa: CASSPIRDGPGELFF

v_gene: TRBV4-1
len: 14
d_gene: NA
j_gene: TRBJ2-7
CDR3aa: CASSLPGLPYEQYF

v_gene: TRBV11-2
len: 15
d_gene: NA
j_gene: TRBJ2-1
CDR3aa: CASSFNERIDNEQFF

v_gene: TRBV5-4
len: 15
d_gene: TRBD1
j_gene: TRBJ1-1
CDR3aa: CASSIGQGAYTEAFF

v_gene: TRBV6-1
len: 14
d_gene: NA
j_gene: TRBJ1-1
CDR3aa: CASTNGALNTEAFF

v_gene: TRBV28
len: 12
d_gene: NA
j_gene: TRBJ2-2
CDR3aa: CASSPTTGELFF

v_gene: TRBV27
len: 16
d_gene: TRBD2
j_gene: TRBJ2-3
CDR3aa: CASSSPSSGSTDTQYF

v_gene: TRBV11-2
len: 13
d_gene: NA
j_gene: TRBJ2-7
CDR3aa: CASSLRTGYEQYF

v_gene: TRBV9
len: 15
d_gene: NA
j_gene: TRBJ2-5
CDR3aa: CASSVGPRDQETQYF

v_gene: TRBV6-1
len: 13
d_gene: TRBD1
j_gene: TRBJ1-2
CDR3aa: CASSAGTGLGYTF

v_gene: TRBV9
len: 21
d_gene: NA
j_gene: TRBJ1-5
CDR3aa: CASSVRKTQRGGLWGNQPQHF

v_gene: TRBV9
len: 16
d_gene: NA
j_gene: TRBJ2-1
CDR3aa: CASSVSPGGGNNEQFF

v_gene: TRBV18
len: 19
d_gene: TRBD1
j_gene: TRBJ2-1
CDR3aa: CASSPLRTGDPRSYNEQFF

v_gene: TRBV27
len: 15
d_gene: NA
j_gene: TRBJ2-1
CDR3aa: CASSSERRTYNEQFF

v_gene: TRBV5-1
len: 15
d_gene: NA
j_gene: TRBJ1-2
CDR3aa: CASSLRQGLGYGYTF

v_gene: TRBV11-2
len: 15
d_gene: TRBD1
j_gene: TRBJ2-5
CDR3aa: CASSFGRGRQETQYF

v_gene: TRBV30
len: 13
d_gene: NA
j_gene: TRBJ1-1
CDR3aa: CAWRRRRNTEAFF

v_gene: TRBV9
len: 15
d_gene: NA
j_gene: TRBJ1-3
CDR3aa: CASSVGKSSGNTIYF

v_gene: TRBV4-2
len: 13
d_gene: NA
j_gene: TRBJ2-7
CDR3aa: CASSRSGFYEQYF